What follows describes a single T cell receptor beta chain. The antigen it recognizes is unknown. No base quality information exists; no much larger clone differs at one position. This specimen comes from a study of T cell responses to AZD1222 COVID-19 vaccine (dated by TCRdb to the early 2020s). Regarding the study in general: Because spike-specific TCR depth and breadth did not differ between the two schedules, AZD1222 recipients who got a second dose at roughly 4 weeks were pooled with those who got a second dose at roughly 12 weeks. Enrollment into the trials was organized by age into subgroups of 18-55, 56-69 and 70-plus years, and those subgroups contained roughly 140, 27 and 60 TCR-sequenced participants, respectively. A total of about 230 trial participants underwent TCR sequencing, of whom about 200 received two doses of AZD1222 and some 25 received two doses of the MenACWY control vaccine.

The CDR3 regions of human TCRbeta chains were analyzed by immunosequencing. The paper's processing steps were these. Repertoire TCRs were matched against a reference library of SARS-CoV-2-specific TCRs generated with the MIRA antigen-specificity platform. Breadth meant the fraction of unique TCRs that were SARS-CoV-2-associated, whereas depth meant the fraction of total T cells that were SARS-CoV-2-associated. Each spike-specific TCR was assigned to its reactive spike region and to a CD4 or CD8 class using the MIRA data. Log10-transformed breadth and depth values were compared by one-way ANOVA with Sidak's multiple comparisons tests. Entries here come from immuneACCESS through TCRdb and include only in-frame sequences with V and J called. Some clones fail to appear in such tables; in the studies checked, an unresolved V gene covers under half of the shortfall, and the cause of the remainder is unknown. D and trimming come from the DNA, and the V and J calls and clone size come from that table. This sample holds about 110,000 clones; roughly 90% were observed only once. The top ten constitute about 1.2% of the sample.

The sample's time point label is to be understood as: baseline before first vaccination. The vaccinee samples were drawn from two UK trials, COV001 and COV002, one of which was a single-blind randomized controlled phase 2/3 trial testing AZD1222 (ChAdOx1 nCoV-19) in healthy adults. For TCRbeta chain sequencing, PBMC samples from trial participants were taken at day 0 and at day 28 after the second dose. According to the germline V gene, CDR1 reads SGHTA and CDR2 reads FQGTGA. Counted from cysteine to phenylalanine, this CDR3 has 13 amino acids. Of the read, only the CDR3 DNA is kept; its 39 bases are in frame from base 1. V gives up 6 bases and J gives up 0 bases, and the segment between their germline ends measures 6 bases. Overall study outcomes, separate from this receptor: The whole spike protein was spanned by vaccine-associated CD4 TCRs, and dominant responses were seen in regions 160-218 and 743-854. Reportedly, almost half of the unique spike-specific TCRs recognized epitopes lying outside the regions that are mutated in the B.1.351 and B.1.1.7 variants. The 56-69-year group was small, and its depth increase did not reach significance, likely because of low power. After two AZD1222 doses, both the breadth and the depth of spike-specific TCRs were significantly higher than at day 0 and than in MenACWY recipients. Conclusions about previously exposed vaccinees are limited, since just five to seven AZD1222 recipients were seropositive for SARS-CoV-2 at baseline. No day 14 peak-response samples were available, so repertoires were characterized only after the peak T cell response. Participants were mostly white British and included more females than males, and it was suggested by the authors that clonal diversity may have been underestimated.

Sequencing was performed on peripheral blood, taken on day 0 of AZD1222 vaccination. The receptor's source is an adult in good health. The rearrangement combines TRBV7-3 with TRBJ1-3; no D segment can be confidently identified. In nucleotides, the sequence is TGTGCCAGCAGTACAGACTCTGGAAACACCATATATTTT. It is translated as CASSTDSGNTIYF.